Detailed here is one T cell receptor beta chain. Its antigen is undetermined. The entry originates in a study of shared clonotypes between healthy human individuals. Whole-study findings and limits: At large depth, rarefaction still showed sorted-subset sequencing to be incomplete.

Clones were sequenced by immunoSEQ multiplex PCR, and TCRdb holds only the in-frame ones, with some missing. The table has about 1.5 million clones, around 98% seen once. The germline V gene encodes CDR1 SGHTA and CDR2 FQGNSA. The CDR3 loop spans 15 amino acids. The V and J ends lost 0 bases and 3 bases respectively, with 12 bases between them. The chain employs TRBV7-2 and TRBJ2-7; no clear D. Sequenced material: naive CD4+ T cells sorted from blood. The subset denotes: CD45RA+ positively selected. This sequence originates from a man aged 30-40 years in good health. In DNA, the CDR3 is TGTGCCAGCAGCTTAGCGTCTGGGATGGTCTACGAGCAGTACTTC. Translating gives CASSLASGMVYEQYF.